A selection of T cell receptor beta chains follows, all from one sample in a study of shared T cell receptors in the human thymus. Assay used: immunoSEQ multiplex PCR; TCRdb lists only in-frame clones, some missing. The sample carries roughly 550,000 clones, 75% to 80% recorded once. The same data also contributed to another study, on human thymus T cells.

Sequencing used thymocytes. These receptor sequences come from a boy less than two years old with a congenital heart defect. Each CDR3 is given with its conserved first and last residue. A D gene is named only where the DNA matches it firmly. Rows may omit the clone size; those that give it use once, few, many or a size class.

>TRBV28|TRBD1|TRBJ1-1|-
CASRLPGQGAKGTEAFF
TGTGCCAGCAGATTACCGGGACAGGGGGCGAAGGGCACTGAAGCTTTCTTT
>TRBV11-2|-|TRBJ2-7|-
CASSFYYEQYF
TGTGCCAGCAGCTTCTATTACGAGCAGTACTTC
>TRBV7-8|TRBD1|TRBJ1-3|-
CASSWGQGGPGNTIYF
TGTGCCAGCAGCTGGGGACAGGGAGGTCCTGGAAACACCATATATTTT
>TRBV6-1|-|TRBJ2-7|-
CASSVGGSFPHYEQYF
TGTGCCAGCAGTGTAGGGGGTTCCTTCCCGCATTACGAGCAGTACTTC
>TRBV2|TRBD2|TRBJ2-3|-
CASSEVLAGGSTDTQYF
TGTGCCAGCAGTGAGGTTCTAGCGGGAGGCAGCACAGATACGCAGTATTTT
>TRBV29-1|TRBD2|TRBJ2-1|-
CSVASGGRSGHSYNEQFF
TGCAGCGTGGCGTCTGGGGGACGTAGCGGGCACTCCTACAATGAGCAGTTCTTC
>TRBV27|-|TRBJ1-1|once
CASRPLVVLDTEAFF
TGTGCCAGCCGCCCCCTAGTGGTTTTGGACACTGAAGCTTTCTTT
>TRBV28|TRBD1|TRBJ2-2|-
CASRKGQANTGELFF
TGTGCCAGCAGGAAGGGACAGGCGAACACCGGGGAGCTGTTTTTT
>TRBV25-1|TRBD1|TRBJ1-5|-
CASSDRDRVEPQHF
TGTGCCAGCAGTGACCGGGACAGGGTTGAGCCCCAGCATTTT
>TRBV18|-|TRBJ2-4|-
CASSHGELAKNIQYF
TGTGCCAGCTCCCACGGAGAACTAGCCAAAAACATTCAGTACTTC
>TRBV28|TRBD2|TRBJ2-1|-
CASSLGLAGANEQFF
TGTGCCAGCAGTTTAGGACTAGCGGGAGCCAATGAGCAGTTCTTC
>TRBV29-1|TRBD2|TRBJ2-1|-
CSVRGRHYNEQFF
TGCAGCGTTCGCGGGAGACACTACAATGAGCAGTTCTTC
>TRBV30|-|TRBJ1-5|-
CAWSERAGQPQHF
TGTGCCTGGAGTGAGAGGGCCGGGCAGCCCCAGCATTTT
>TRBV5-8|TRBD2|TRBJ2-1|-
CATGTSGSDNYNEQFF
TGTGCCACCGGGACTAGCGGGAGTGACAACTACAATGAGCAGTTCTTC
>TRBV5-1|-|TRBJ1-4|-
CASSLEGGRAANEKLFF
TGCGCCAGCAGCTTGGAGGGGGGGAGGGCGGCTAATGAAAAACTGTTTTTT
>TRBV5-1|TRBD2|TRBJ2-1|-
CASSLKRGQQFF
TGCGCCAGCAGCTTAAAGCGGGGCCAGCAGTTCTTC
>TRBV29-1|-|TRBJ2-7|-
CSVGGRAYEQYF
TGCAGCGTTGGCGGCAGGGCCTACGAGCAGTACTTC
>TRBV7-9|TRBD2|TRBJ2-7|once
CATRGLANHEQYF
TGTGCCACCCGGGGACTAGCGAACCACGAGCAGTACTTC
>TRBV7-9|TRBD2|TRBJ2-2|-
CASSLVAGTGELFF
TGTGCCAGCAGCTTAGTAGCGGGCACCGGGGAGCTGTTTTTT
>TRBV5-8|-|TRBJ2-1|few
CASAGSGPSYNEQFF
TGTGCCAGCGCCGGAAGCGGGCCCTCCTACAATGAGCAGTTCTTC
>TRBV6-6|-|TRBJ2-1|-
CASRSAEGPLGEQFF
TGTGCCAGCAGATCCGCGGAGGGCCCCTTGGGGGAGCAGTTCTTC
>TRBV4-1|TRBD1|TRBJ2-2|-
CASSQARQGANTGELFF
TGCGCCAGCAGCCAGGCAAGACAGGGCGCGAACACCGGGGAGCTGTTTTTT
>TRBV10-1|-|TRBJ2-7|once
CASSERNRSSYEQYF
TGCGCCAGCAGTGAGCGCAACAGGAGCTCCTACGAGCAGTACTTC
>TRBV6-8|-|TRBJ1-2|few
CASSYSGALDYGYTF
TGTGCCAGCAGTTACTCAGGGGCGCTGGACTATGGCTACACCTTC
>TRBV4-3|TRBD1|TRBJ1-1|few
CASSLLARGQGTWNTEAFF
TGCGCCAGCAGCCTACTAGCACGTGGACAGGGGACATGGAACACTGAAGCTTTCTTT
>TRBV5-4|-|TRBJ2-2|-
CASSLGRAENTGELFF
TGTGCCAGCAGCTTGGGGAGGGCAGAGAACACCGGGGAGCTGTTTTTT
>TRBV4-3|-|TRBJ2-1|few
CASSQEWRYNEQFF
TGCGCCAGCAGCCAAGAATGGCGGTACAATGAGCAGTTCTTC
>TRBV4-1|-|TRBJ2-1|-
CASSSQTTTLAYGEQFF
TGCGCCAGCAGTTCACAAACGACTACGCTGGCGTACGGTGAGCAGTTCTTC
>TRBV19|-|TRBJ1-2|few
CASRNRLNYGYTF
TGTGCCAGTCGAAACAGGCTCAACTATGGCTACACCTTC
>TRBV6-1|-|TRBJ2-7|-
CASSESPFLEIISYEQYF
TGTGCCAGCAGTGAATCCCCCTTCCTAGAAATAATCTCCTACGAGCAGTACTTC
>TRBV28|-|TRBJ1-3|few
CASRPYALRPAAGNTIYF
TGTGCCAGCAGGCCTTACGCCCTCAGGCCCGCTGCTGGAAACACCATATATTTT
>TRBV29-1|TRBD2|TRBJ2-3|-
CSVEGLADTDTQYF
TGCAGCGTTGAGGGGCTAGCGGATACAGATACGCAGTATTTT
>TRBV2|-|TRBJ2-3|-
CASIITPRPEGTDTQYF
TGTGCCAGCATAATCACTCCAAGACCAGAGGGCACAGATACGCAGTATTTT
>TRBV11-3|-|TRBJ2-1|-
CASSLRGRGHHSSSYNEQFF
TGTGCCAGCAGCTTAAGAGGGCGGGGCCACCATTCAAGCTCCTACAATGAGCAGTTCTTC
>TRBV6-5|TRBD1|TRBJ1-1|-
CASSYSGTGNTEAFF
TGTGCCAGCAGTTACTCGGGGACAGGAAACACTGAAGCTTTCTTT
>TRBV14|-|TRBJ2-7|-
CASSQENDRRSSYEQYF
TGTGCCAGCAGCCAAGAAAACGATAGGAGGAGCTCCTACGAGCAGTACTTC
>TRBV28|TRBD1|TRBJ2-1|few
CASRPDRSSYNEQFF
TGTGCCAGCAGACCGGACAGGAGCTCCTACAATGAGCAGTTCTTC
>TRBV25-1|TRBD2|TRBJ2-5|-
CASSRLAGVEEQYF
TGTGCCAGCAGTCGACTAGCGGGAGTAGAAGAGCAGTACTTC
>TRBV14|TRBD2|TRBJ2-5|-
CASSQDSGASGETQYF
TGTGCCAGCAGCCAAGATTCAGGCGCTAGCGGAGAGACCCAGTACTTC
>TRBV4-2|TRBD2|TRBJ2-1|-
CASSQDEEGGRGEQFF
TGTGCCAGCAGCCAAGATGAGGAGGGAGGGCGGGGTGAGCAGTTCTTC
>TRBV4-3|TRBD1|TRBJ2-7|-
CASSQDIGDSSYEQYF
TGCGCCAGCAGCCAAGATATAGGGGACAGTTCCTACGAGCAGTACTTC